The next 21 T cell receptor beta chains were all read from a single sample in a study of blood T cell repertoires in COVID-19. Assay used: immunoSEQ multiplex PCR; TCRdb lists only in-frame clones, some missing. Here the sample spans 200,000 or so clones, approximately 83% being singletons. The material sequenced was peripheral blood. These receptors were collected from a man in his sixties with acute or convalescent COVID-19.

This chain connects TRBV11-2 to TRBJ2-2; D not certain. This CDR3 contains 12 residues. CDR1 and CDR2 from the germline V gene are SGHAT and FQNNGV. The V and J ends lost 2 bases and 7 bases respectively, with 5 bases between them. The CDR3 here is CASSLFSGELFF. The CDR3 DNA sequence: TGTGCCAGCAGCTTATTTAGCGGGGAGCTGTTTTTT.

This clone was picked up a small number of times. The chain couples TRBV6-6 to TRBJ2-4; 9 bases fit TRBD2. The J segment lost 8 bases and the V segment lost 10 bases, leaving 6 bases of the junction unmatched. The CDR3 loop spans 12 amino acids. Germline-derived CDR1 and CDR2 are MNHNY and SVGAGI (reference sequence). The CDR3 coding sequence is TGTGCCATAGCGGGAGTCTCCTACATTCAGTACTTC. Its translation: CAIAGVSYIQYF.

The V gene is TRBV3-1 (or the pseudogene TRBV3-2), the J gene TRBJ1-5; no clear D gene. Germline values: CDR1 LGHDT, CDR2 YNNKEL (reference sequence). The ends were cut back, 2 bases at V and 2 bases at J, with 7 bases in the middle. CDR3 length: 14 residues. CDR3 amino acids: CASSQRSGNQPQHF. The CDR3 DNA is TGTGCCAGCAGCCAACGGTCCGGCAATCAGCCCCAGCATTTT.

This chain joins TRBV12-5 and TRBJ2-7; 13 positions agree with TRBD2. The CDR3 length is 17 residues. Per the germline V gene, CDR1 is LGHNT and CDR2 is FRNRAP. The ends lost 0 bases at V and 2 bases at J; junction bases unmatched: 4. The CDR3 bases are TGTGCTAGTGGTTTGGTACTAGGGACTAGCGGGGCCTACGAGCAGTACTTC. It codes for CASGLVLGTSGAYEQYF.

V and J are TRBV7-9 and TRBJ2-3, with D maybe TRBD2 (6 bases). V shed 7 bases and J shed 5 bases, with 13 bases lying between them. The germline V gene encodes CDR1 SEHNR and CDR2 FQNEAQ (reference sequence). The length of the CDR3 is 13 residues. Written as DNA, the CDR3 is TGTGCCAGCACCTGGGGGGAAGGAGATACGCAGTATTTT. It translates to CASTWGEGDTQYF.

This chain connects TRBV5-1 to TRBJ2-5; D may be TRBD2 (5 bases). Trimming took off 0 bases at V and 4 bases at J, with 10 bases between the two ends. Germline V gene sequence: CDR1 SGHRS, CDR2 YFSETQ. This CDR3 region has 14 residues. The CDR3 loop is CASSLGLRGETQYF. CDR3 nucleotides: TGCGCCAGCAGCTTGGGACTCCGGGGAGAGACCCAGTACTTC.

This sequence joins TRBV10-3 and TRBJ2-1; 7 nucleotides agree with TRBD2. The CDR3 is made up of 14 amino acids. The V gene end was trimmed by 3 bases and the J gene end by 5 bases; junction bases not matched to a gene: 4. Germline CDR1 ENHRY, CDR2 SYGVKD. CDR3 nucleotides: TGTGCCATCAGTGACCAGCGGGGAAACAATGAGCAGTTCTTC. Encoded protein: CAISDQRGNNEQFF.

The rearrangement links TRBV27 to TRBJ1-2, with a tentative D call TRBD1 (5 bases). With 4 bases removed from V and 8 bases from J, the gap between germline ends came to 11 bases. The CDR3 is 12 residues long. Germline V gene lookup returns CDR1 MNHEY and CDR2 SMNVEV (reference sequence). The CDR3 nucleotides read TGTGCCAGCAGTTCTTGGGGCGGCGGCTACACCTTC. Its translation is CASSSWGGGYTF.

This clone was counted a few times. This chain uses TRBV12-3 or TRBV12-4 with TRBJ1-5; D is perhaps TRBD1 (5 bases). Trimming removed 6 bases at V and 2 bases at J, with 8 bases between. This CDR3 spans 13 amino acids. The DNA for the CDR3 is TGTGCCAGCAGACAAGGGGGCAATCAGCCCCAGCATTTT. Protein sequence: CASRQGGNQPQHF.

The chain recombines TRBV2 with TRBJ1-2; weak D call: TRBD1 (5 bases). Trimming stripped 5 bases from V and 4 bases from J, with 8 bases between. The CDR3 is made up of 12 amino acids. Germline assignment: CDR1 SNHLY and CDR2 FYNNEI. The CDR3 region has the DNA TGTGCCAGCAGTACGACAGCCTATGGCTACACCTTC. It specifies CASSTTAYGYTF.

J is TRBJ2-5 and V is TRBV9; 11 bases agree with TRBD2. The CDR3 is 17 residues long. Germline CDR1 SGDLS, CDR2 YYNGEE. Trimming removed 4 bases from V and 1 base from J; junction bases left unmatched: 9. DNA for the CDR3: TGTGCCAGCAGCCGAGAAAGGGGGACTAGCGGCCAAGAGACCCAGTACTTC. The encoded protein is CASSRERGTSGQETQYF.

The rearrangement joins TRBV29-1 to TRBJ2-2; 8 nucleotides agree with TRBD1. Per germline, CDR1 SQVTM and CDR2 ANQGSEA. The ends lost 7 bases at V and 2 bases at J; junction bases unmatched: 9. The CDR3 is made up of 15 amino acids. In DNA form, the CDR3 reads TGCAGCGCGAGACCGGGACAGGTTAACACCGGGGAGCTGTTTTTT. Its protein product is CSARPGQVNTGELFF.

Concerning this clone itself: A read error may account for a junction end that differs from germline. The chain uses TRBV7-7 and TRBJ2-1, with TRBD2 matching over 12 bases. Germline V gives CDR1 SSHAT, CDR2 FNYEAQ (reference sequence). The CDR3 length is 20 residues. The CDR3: CASSPGSRLAGAYSYNEQFF. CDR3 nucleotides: TGTGCTAGCAGCCCTGGTTCACGACTAGCGGGAGCTTACTCCTACAATGAGCAGTTCTTC.

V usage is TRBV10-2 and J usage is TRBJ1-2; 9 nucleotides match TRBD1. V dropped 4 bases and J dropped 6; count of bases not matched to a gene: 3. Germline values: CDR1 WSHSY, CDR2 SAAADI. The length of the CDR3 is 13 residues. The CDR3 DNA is TGCGCCAGCAGTGTACAGGGGGCGAATGGCTACACCTTC. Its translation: CASSVQGANGYTF.

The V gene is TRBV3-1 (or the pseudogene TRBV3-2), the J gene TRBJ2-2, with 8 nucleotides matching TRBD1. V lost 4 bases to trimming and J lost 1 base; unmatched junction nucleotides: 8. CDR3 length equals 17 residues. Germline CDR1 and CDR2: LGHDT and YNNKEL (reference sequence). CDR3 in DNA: TGTGCCAGCAGCCTATCATTTGGGACAGGGAACACCGGGGAGCTGTTTTTT. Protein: CASSLSFGTGNTGELFF.

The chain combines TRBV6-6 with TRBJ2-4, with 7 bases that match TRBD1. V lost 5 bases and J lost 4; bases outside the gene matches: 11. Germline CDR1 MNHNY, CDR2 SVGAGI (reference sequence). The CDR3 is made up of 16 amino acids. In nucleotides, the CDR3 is TGTGCCAGCAGTCTACAGGGGACAAATCTTAAAAACATTCAGTACTTC. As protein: CASSLQGTNLKNIQYF.

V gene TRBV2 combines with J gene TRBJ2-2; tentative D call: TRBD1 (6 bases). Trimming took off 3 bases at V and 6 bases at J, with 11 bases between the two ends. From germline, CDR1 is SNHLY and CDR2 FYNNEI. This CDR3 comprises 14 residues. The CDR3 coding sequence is TGTGCCAGCAGTGATTACAGGGATCCCGGGGAGCTGTTTTTT. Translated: CASSDYRDPGELFF.

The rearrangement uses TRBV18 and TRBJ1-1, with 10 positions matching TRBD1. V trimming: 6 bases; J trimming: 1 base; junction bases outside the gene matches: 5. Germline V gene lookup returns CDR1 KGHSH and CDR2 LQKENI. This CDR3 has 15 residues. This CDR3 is CASSKGTGANTEAFF. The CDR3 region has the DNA TGTGCCAGCTCGAAAGGGACAGGGGCGAACACTGAAGCTTTCTTT.

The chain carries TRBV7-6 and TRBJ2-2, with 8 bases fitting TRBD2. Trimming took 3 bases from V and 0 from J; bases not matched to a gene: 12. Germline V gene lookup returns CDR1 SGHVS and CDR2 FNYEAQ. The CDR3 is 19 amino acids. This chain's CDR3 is CASSFRWASGRSNTGELFF. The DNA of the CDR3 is TGTGCCAGCAGCTTTAGGTGGGCTAGCGGGCGTTCGAACACCGGGGAGCTGTTTTTT.

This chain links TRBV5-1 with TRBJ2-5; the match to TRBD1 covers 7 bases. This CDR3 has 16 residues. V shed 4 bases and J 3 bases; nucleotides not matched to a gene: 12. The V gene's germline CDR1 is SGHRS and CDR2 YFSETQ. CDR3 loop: CASSPIDRVGEETQYF. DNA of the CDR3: TGCGCCAGCAGCCCGATAGACAGGGTGGGAGAAGAGACCCAGTACTTC.

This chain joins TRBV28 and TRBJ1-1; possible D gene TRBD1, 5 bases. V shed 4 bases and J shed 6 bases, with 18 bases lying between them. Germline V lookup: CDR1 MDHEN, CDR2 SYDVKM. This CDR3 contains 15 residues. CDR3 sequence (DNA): TGTGCCAGCAGTTCGCGCCGGGACTATAACGCTGAAGCTTTCTTT. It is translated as CASSSRRDYNAEAFF.